The rows below give T cell receptor beta chains drawn from one sample of a study of T cells in Graves' hyperthyroidism and ophthalmopathy. TCRdb ran MiXCR on the multiplex PCR reads and lists one entry per CDR3 protein. The sample holds hundreds of thousands of distinct CDR3 sequences; over 40% are singletons and the top ten take more than 7%. What was sequenced was peripheral blood or thyroid tissue (not recorded which). These receptors came from an adult man with Graves' disease, either hyperthyroidism or ophthalmopathy (not recorded which). CDR3s include the opening cysteine and the closing phenylalanine or tryptophan. Each record gives: V gene, clone size, J gene, D gene, CDR3 protein, CDR3 DNA. D genes are given only for firm matches. A clone size is listed for some rows: how often the clone was seen (once, few, many), or a class if it is expanded.

v_gene: TRBV5-4
abundance: few
j_gene: TRBJ1-1
d_gene: NA
CDR3aa: CASSLFEQSPNTEAFF
CDR3nt: TGTGCCAGCAGCCTGTTCGAACAGAGCCCGAACACTGAAGCTTTCTTT

v_gene: TRBV5-1
abundance: few
j_gene: TRBJ2-7
d_gene: NA
CDR3aa: CASSWTDARAYEQYF
CDR3nt: TGCGCCAGCAGCTGGACGGACGCCAGGGCCTACGAGCAGTACTTC

v_gene: TRBV25-1
abundance: NA
j_gene: TRBJ1-2
d_gene: NA
CDR3aa: CASTQDTPRDYGYTF
CDR3nt: TGTGCCAGCACCCAGGACACTCCGCGGGACTATGGCTACACCTTC

v_gene: TRBV19
abundance: many
j_gene: TRBJ1-6
d_gene: TRBD1
CDR3aa: CASTDRANNSPLHF
CDR3nt: TGTGCCAGTACAGACAGGGCGAATAATTCACCCCTCCACTTT

v_gene: TRBV24-1
abundance: few
j_gene: TRBJ1-5
d_gene: TRBD1
CDR3aa: CATSDQTGGAPHF
CDR3nt: TGTGCCACCAGTGACCAAACAGGGGGCGCCCCGCATTTT

v_gene: TRBV9
abundance: NA
j_gene: TRBJ2-7
d_gene: NA
CDR3aa: CASSTAGTLTYEQYF
CDR3nt: TGCGCCAGCAGCACGGCCGGGACCCTCACCTACGAGCAGTACTTC

v_gene: TRBV15
abundance: NA
j_gene: TRBJ1-3
d_gene: NA
CDR3aa: CATSRDGADNTIYF
CDR3nt: TGTGCCACCAGCAGAGATGGAGCAGACAACACCATATATTTT

v_gene: TRBV19
abundance: few
j_gene: TRBJ1-5
d_gene: NA
CDR3aa: CASTQTNQPQHF
CDR3nt: TGTGCCAGTACTCAGACAAATCAGCCCCAGCATTTT

v_gene: TRBV7-8
abundance: NA
j_gene: TRBJ2-7
d_gene: TRBD2
CDR3aa: CASCLAGSLDEQYF
CDR3nt: TGTGCCAGCTGCTTAGCGGGAAGTCTTGACGAGCAGTACTTC

v_gene: TRBV11-2
abundance: NA
j_gene: TRBJ1-2
d_gene: NA
CDR3aa: CASSLDPILGYGYTF
CDR3nt: TGTGCCAGCAGCTTAGACCCCATTTTGGGCTATGGCTACACCTTC

v_gene: TRBV20-1
abundance: NA
j_gene: TRBJ1-6
d_gene: NA
CDR3aa: CSARDGLPGLSLHF
CDR3nt: TGCAGTGCTAGGGACGGACTCCCAGGTTTATCCCTCCACTTT